The 10 T cell receptor beta chains presented below share a single source sample, sequenced in a study of blood T cells in healthy people across ages. With a J-beta primer mix and a sample-barcoded 5' primer, a second PCR ran roughly 6 to 11 cycles. TCRdb analysed the 5' RACE reads with MiXCR anew, one entry per CDR3 protein. The sample holds under 1,000,000 distinct CDR3 sequences, about 36% seen once. Sequencing was performed on blood. The receptors originated from a man between 18 and 35 years old in good health.

The V call is TRBV6-2 or TRBV6-3, the J call TRBJ1-2, with TRBD1 matching over 7 bases. Looked up from germline, CDR1 is MNHEY and CDR2 is SVGEGT. This CDR3 contains 14 residues. Trimming cost V 6 bases and J 3 bases; bases outside gene matches: 7. The CDR3 sequence is CASRQSGTDYGYTF. The CDR3 DNA follows: TGTGCCAGCAGACAATCCGGGACAGACTATGGCTACACCTTC.

The chain is built from TRBV20-1 and TRBJ2-5; a possible D gene is TRBD2 (6 bases). Trimming left V 5 bases short and J 3 bases short, with 10 bases between. The length of the CDR3 is 12 residues. Germline CDR1 is DFQATT and CDR2 is SNEGSKA (reference sequence). The CDR3 protein is CSAGGNKETQYF. The CDR3 nucleotides are TGCAGTGCTGGAGGGAACAAAGAGACCCAGTACTTC.

This clonotype was seen just once. Just one base apart from a much larger clone, this may be a read error. V usage is TRBV20-1 and J usage is TRBJ2-1, with D hard to call. The CDR3 is 17 amino acids. V gave up 0 bases and J gave up 3 bases, with 18 bases separating them. The germline V gene has CDR1 DFQATT and CDR2 SNEGSKA (reference sequence). The chain's CDR3 is CSARDIEQSSFYNEQFF. CDR3 in DNA: TGCAGTGCTAGAGATATCGAACAGTCGAGCTTCTACAATGAGCAGTTCTTC.

This clonotype was detected only a few times. V usage is TRBV6-5 and J usage is TRBJ2-7; 7 bases are a match to TRBD1. With V trimmed by 6 bases and J by 6 bases, 11 bases remained unmatched. The length of the CDR3 is 14 residues. Germline V CDR1 and CDR2: MNHEY, SVGAGI. The CDR3 DNA is TGTGCCAGCAGAACCGGGACAGCGTCATTCGAGCAGTACTTC. Protein: CASRTGTASFEQYF.

This clonotype was seen only a few times. V gene TRBV5-1 combines with J gene TRBJ2-7; 12 bases agree with TRBD2. Losses at the gene ends were 4 bases for V and 6 bases for J; bases not matched to a gene: 5. Germline loops: CDR1 SGHRS, CDR2 YFSETQ. CDR3 length: 14 residues. DNA of the CDR3: TGCGCCAGCAGCCGGACTAGCGGGGTTGGCGAGCAGTACTTC. The encoded protein is CASSRTSGVGEQYF.

This chain uses TRBV7-2 with TRBJ2-1; D uncertain. The V and J ends lost 5 bases and 5 bases respectively, with 4 bases between them. Germline V gives CDR1 SGHTA, CDR2 FQGNSA. The CDR3 is 11 residues long. The CDR3 nucleotides are TGTGCCAGCAGCGGGCACAATGAGCAGTTCTTC. The encoded protein is CASSGHNEQFF.

This clonotype appeared a few times. This chain links TRBV12-3 or TRBV12-4 with TRBJ2-3; 8 nucleotides match TRBD2. Trimming at V came to 5 bases and at J to 1 base, leaving 5 bases not matched to a gene. The CDR3 is 15 amino acids. CDR3 protein: CASSPGGWGTDTQYF. Here the CDR3 DNA reads TGTGCCAGCAGTCCGGGGGGGTGGGGCACAGATACGCAGTATTTT.

This clonotype occurred a few times. This chain joins TRBV12-3 or TRBV12-4 and TRBJ2-5; 11 bases are shared with TRBD2. With 3 bases clipped from V and 1 base from J, the junction kept 4 bases outside the gene matches. This CDR3 is built from 16 residues. In DNA form, the CDR3 reads TGTGCCAGCAGTTTCGGCCTAGCGGGGGGCCAAGAGACCCAGTACTTC. This sequence encodes CASSFGLAGGQETQYF.

The rearrangement links TRBV12-3 or TRBV12-4 to TRBJ1-2; no clear D gene. The V end was cut by 3 bases, the J end by 1 base, with 9 bases between. This CDR3 is built from 14 residues. CDR3 protein: CASSFSSGNYGYTF. In DNA form, the CDR3 reads TGTGCCAGCAGTTTTTCTTCGGGTAACTATGGCTACACCTTC.

This clonotype was counted a few times. This chain uses TRBV7-3 with TRBJ2-3; 9 bases line up with TRBD2. Trimming removed 6 bases from V and 3 bases from J; junction bases left unmatched: 10. Germline V CDR1 and CDR2: SGHTA, FQGTGA. This CDR3 contains 16 residues. The CDR3 loop is CASRSRLRGGTDTQYF. The CDR3 bases are TGTGCCAGCAGATCCAGGTTGCGGGGGGGGACAGATACGCAGTATTTT.